This TCR beta chain originates from a study of human T cells and chemical hapten exposure. The ends lost 0 bases at V and 1 base at J; junction bases unmatched: 9. Germline CDR1 and CDR2: LGHNA and YSLEER. The CDR3 sequence is 18 residues long. Library construction involved attaching unique molecular identifiers to individual cDNA molecules, which allowed quantitative, reproducible TCR counting. TCRdb fed the RACE reads into MiXCR, producing one record per CDR3 protein. The sample carries roughly 80,000 distinct CDR3 sequences, 8.5% to 9.5% recorded once. Time point denoted: healthy volunteer bleed at 6 weeks. Unfractionated whole blood yielded the extracted total RNA. Only a few counts were recorded for this clonotype.

Specimen: whole blood. The rearrangement uses TRBV4-3 and TRBJ2-3, with 8 bases that match TRBD2. The source is a female donor in good health. Some clones in this sample may be carry-over from other donors' samples. CDR3 loop: CASSQDLPAGGCTDTQYF. CDR3 bases: TGCGCCAGCAGCCAAGATCTTCCGGCGGGGGGTTGCACAGATACGCAGTATTTT.